This TCR beta chain is drawn from a study of blood T cell repertoires in COVID-19. Study-level background: The United States, Italy and Spain supplied acute and convalescent COVID-19 samples.

Original methodology: Reference gene primers were amplified, and this amplification served to estimate nucleated cell counts. Clones were sequenced by immunoSEQ multiplex PCR, and TCRdb holds only the in-frame ones, with some missing. V and J calls and clone size follow that table, whereas D and trimming were derived from the DNA. The sample lists around 250,000 clones, around 83% occurring once. CDR1 and CDR2 from the germline V gene are GTSNPN and SVGIG (reference sequence). The CDR3 runs 13 residues. Trimming cost V 4 bases and J 2 bases; bases outside gene matches: 5. The V gene is TRBV30, the J gene TRBJ2-7, with TRBD2 identical over 7 bases. The sequence came from a young man with active or convalescent COVID-19. The specimen was peripheral blood. This chain's CDR3 is CAWKSGTAYEQYF. CDR3 DNA sequence: TGTGCCTGGAAAAGCGGGACCGCCTACGAGCAGTACTTC.